This TCR beta chain appears in the sequencing data of a study of graft-versus-host responses after intestinal transplantation. Overall study context: Grafts that recipients had were multivisceral, liver-intestinal, or isolated intestinal transplants.

Only in-frame clones appear in the TCRdb table, and some are missing; sequencing was by immunoSEQ multiplex PCR. The sample contains about 130,000 clones, more than 80% of which appear only once. About this clone: Antigen specificity is unknown.

Germline CDR1 reads SNHLY; CDR2 reads FYNNEI. This CDR3 has 15 residues. The J segment lost 5 bases and the V segment lost 9 bases, leaving 12 bases of the junction unmatched. The study, taken as a whole, reports: The study associated peak circulating GvH clone levels with early post-transplant HvG declines.

This chain connects TRBV2 to TRBJ1-1, with 10 nucleotides matching TRBD1. This specimen consisted of unstimulated CD4+ T cells sorted from spleen or lymph node cells, obtained before intestinal transplant. This clonotype originated in a human donor who received an intestinal transplant. This CDR3 reads CASNRQGAGETEAFF. The CDR3 region has the DNA TGTGCCAGTAATAGACAGGGGGCCGGGGAGACTGAAGCTTTCTTT. Complete variable domain (other parts from reference TRBV2 and TRBJ1-1): EPEVTQTPSHQVTQMGQEVILRCVPISNHLYFYWYRQILGQKVEFLVSFYNNEISEKSEIFDDQFSVERPDGSNFTLKIRSTKLEDSAMYFCASNRQGAGETEAFFGQGTRLTVV.